Shown below are 9 T cell receptor beta chains from a single sample sequenced in a study of blood T cell repertoires in COVID-19. The data were produced by immunoSEQ multiplex PCR, yet TCRdb's version contains in-frame clones alone and is incomplete. The repertoire consists of about 440,000 clones, with about 85% occurring once and the leading ten covering approximately 2%. Sequencing was carried out using PBMCs or T cells enriched from blood (not recorded which). The receptors originated from a young woman with acute COVID-19.

This sequence joins TRBV5-1 and TRBJ1-3; possible D gene TRBD1, 6 bases. Between the trimmed V and J ends, which lost 6 bases and 4 bases, there was a span of 14 bases. Germline V CDR1 and CDR2: SGHRS, YFSETQ. The CDR3 contains 14 residues. The chain's CDR3 is CASKTGPAGNTIYF. The CDR3 coding sequence is TGCGCCAGCAAGACAGGTCCAGCAGGAAACACCATATATTTT.

The chain couples TRBV6-1 to TRBJ1-1, with a weak D call TRBD1 (6 bases). The CDR3 is made up of 13 amino acids. Germline-derived CDR1 and CDR2 are MNHNS and SASEGT. V dropped 2 bases and J dropped 4 bases, with 8 bases sitting between them. In DNA form, the CDR3 reads TGTGCCAGCAGTGAAAGGGGGACCACTGAAGCTTTCTTT. Amino acid sequence: CASSERGTTEAFF.

The gene calls are TRBV29-1 and TRBJ2-1; maybe TRBD1 (6 bases). Trimming pared 4 bases from V and 5 bases from J, leaving 15 bases between. The CDR3 is 14 residues long. Looked up from germline, CDR1 is SQVTM and CDR2 is ANQGSEA. The CDR3 reads CSVAWQGHNNEQFF. The CDR3 coding sequence is TGCAGCGTTGCGTGGCAGGGACACAACAATGAGCAGTTCTTC.

The gene calls are TRBV5-6 and TRBJ2-2, with 11 bases matching TRBD2. Germline assignment: CDR1 SGHDT and CDR2 YYEEEE. Unmatched junction bases numbered 8, after V lost 0 bases and J lost 7 bases. The CDR3 runs to 17 residues. CDR3: CASSLASGGPELGELFF. For the CDR3, the DNA is TGTGCCAGCAGCTTGGCTAGCGGGGGGCCGGAGCTCGGGGAGCTGTTTTTT.

This chain joins TRBV6-5 and TRBJ1-6; TRBD1 matches 7 bases. This CDR3 has 14 amino acids. J lost 7 bases, V lost 6 bases, and 6 bases had no gene match. Germline lookup yields CDR1 MNHEY and CDR2 SVGAGI. The CDR3 here is CASSPGTENSPLHF. The CDR3 DNA follows: TGTGCCAGCAGCCCCGGGACAGAAAATTCACCCCTCCACTTT.

The J gene is TRBJ2-2, the V gene TRBV18, with D unclear. Germline V gene data show CDR1 as KGHSH and CDR2 as LQKENI. Trimming left V 0 bases short and J 6 bases short, with 8 bases between. The CDR3 has 14 residues. The CDR3 sequence: CASSPPLSPGELFF. DNA for the CDR3: TGTGCCAGCTCACCACCTCTAAGTCCCGGGGAGCTGTTTTTT.

The V and J genes are TRBV7-9 and TRBJ2-1; TRBD2 is a possible D gene (6 bases). Germline CDR1 and CDR2: SEHNR and FQNEAQ (reference sequence). The CDR3 extends over 13 amino acids. Trimming took off 3 bases at V and 9 bases at J, with 12 bases between the two ends. The CDR3 here is CASSLGLISEQFF. DNA for the CDR3: TGTGCCAGCAGCTTGGGACTGATTTCTGAGCAGTTCTTC.

The rearrangement joins TRBV7-2 to TRBJ2-1, with TRBD2 identical over 9 bases. The ends lost 2 bases at V and 8 bases at J; junction bases unmatched: 13. Germline CDR1 SGHTA, CDR2 FQGNSA. The CDR3 covers 17 residues. The CDR3 nucleotides read TGTGCCAGCAGCTTAAAGGCGGCGGGAGGGAAGCCCCATGAGCAGTTCTTC. Translation: CASSLKAAGGKPHEQFF.

The V and J genes are TRBV11-2 and TRBJ2-7, with 12 bases matching TRBD2. V lost 5 bases and J lost 3; bases outside the gene matches: 5. The CDR3 sequence is 15 residues long. Germline-derived CDR1 and CDR2 are SGHAT and FQNNGV. The CDR3 here is CASSIRTSGNYEQYF. CDR3 nucleotide sequence: TGTGCCAGCAGCATCCGGACTAGCGGGAACTACGAGCAGTACTTC.